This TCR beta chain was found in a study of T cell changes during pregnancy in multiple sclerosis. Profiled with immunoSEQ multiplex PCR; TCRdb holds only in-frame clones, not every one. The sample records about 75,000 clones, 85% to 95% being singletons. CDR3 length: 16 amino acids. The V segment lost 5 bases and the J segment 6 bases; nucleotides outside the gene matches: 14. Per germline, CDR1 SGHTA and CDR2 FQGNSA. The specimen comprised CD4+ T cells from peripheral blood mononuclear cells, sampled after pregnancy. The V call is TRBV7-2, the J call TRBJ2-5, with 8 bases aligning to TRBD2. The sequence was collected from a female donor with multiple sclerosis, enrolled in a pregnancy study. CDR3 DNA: TGTGCCAGCAGCCTCACGGGGAGCGGGAGTATGCAGACCCAGTACTTC. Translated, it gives CASSLTGSGSMQTQYF. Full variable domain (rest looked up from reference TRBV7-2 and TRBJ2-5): GAGVSQSPSNKVTEKGKDVELRCDPISGHTALYWYRQSLGQGLEFLIYFQGNSAPDKSGLPSDRFSAERTGGSVSTLTIQRTQQEDSAVYLCASSLTGSGSMQTQYFGPGTRLLVL.